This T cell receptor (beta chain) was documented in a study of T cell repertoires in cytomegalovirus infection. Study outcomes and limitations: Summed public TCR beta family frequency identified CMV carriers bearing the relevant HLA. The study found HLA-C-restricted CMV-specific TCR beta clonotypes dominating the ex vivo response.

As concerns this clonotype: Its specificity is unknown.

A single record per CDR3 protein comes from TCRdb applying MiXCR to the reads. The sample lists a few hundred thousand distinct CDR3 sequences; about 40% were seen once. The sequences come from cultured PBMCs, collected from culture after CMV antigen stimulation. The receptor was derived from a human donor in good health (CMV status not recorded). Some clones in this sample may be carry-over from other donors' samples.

The chain's CDR3 is CASSLSTREPQHF. For the CDR3, the DNA is TGTGCCAGCAGTTTATCAACCCGGGAGCCCCAGCATTTT. The chain carries TRBV27 and TRBJ1-5, with unresolved D. The CDR3 is 13 amino acids. The V gene's germline CDR1 is MNHEY and CDR2 SMNVEV (reference sequence). Trimming pared 0 bases from V and 8 bases from J, leaving 8 bases between.